What follows are 27 T cell receptor beta chains derived from one specimen sequenced in a study of blood T cell repertoires in COVID-19. The method was immunoSEQ multiplex PCR; TCRdb's version includes in-frame clones alone and lacks a portion of them. The sample lists 200,000 or so clones; about nine tenths were seen once. Sequenced input: peripheral blood. The receptors stem from a man aged 55 to 70 who had recovered from COVID-19.

This sequence joins TRBV28 and TRBJ2-7; 10 bases align to TRBD2. This CDR3 has 15 amino acids. Trimming took 5 bases from V and 4 from J; bases not matched to a gene: 8. The germline CDR1 and CDR2 sequences are MDHEN and SYDVKM. The CDR3 loop reads CASSLPSGRVYEQYF. CDR3 DNA sequence: TGTGCCAGCAGTCTCCCGAGCGGGAGGGTTTACGAGCAGTACTTC.

The V call is TRBV2, the J call TRBJ1-3; D might be TRBD1 (6 bases). The CDR3 has 15 residues. Germline CDR1 SNHLY, CDR2 FYNNEI. Trimming shortened V by 6 bases and J by 2 bases, and 14 bases separated the two germline ends. CDR3 amino acids: CASRRGFDTGNTIYF. In nucleotides, the CDR3 is TGTGCCAGCAGGAGGGGGTTTGACACTGGAAACACCATATATTTT.

This clone has a single count. CDR3 bases: TGCAGCGCTGGGGGCAGGAACGATGGCTACACCTTC. It is translated as CSAGGRNDGYTF. This chain joins TRBV29-1 and TRBJ1-2; possibly TRBD1 for D (6 bases). The CDR3 has 12 amino acids. V lost 7 bases, J lost 6 bases, and 15 bases lay in between. Looked up from germline, CDR1 is SQVTM and CDR2 is ANQGSEA.

This clone was observed a few times. The chain recombines TRBV5-8 with TRBJ1-5; no reliable D call. V lost 1 base and J lost 7, with 15 bases in between. The CDR3 covers 15 residues. Germline V gene data show CDR1 as SGHTS and CDR2 as YDEGEE. CDR3 loop: CASSLIREYRQPQHF. The CDR3 DNA follows: TGTGCCAGCAGCTTGATCCGAGAGTATAGACAGCCCCAGCATTTT.

CDR3 DNA: TGTGCCTGGAGTTGGCAGGGGGATCAGCCCCAGCATTTT. The encoded protein is CAWSWQGDQPQHF. The V gene is TRBV30, the J gene TRBJ1-5, with 7 bases lining up with TRBD1. Germline values: CDR1 GTSNPN, CDR2 SVGIG (reference sequence). The CDR3 has 13 residues. Losses at the gene ends were 2 bases for V and 5 bases for J; bases not matched to a gene: 3.

The rearrangement uses TRBV7-8 and TRBJ2-7, with 9 bases lining up with TRBD2. CDR1 is SGHVS, CDR2 FQNEAQ, per germline. CDR3 length: 14 residues. V trimming: 4 bases; J trimming: 3 bases; junction bases outside the gene matches: 4. CDR3 amino acids: CASSYLAGLYEQYF. DNA of the CDR3: TGTGCCAGCAGCTACCTAGCGGGGCTCTACGAGCAGTACTTC.

J is TRBJ2-1 and V is TRBV24-1; possibly TRBD2 for D (6 bases). Germline assignment: CDR1 KGHDR and CDR2 SFDVKD. This CDR3 is 15 amino acids long. V shed 7 bases and J shed 0 bases, with 12 bases lying between them. This CDR3 is CATRNSGSSYNEQFF. CDR3 in DNA: TGTGCCACCAGGAATAGCGGAAGCTCCTACAATGAGCAGTTCTTC.

This chain connects TRBV28 to TRBJ1-4, with 9 nucleotides matching TRBD1. CDR1 and CDR2 (germline): MDHEN, SYDVKM. V was pared by 3 bases and J by 2 bases, with 7 bases of the junction left unmatched. The CDR3 totals 17 residues. Here the CDR3 DNA reads TGTGCCAGCAGTTTCGACAGGGGGGTTCAGACTAATGAAAAACTGTTTTTT. Encoded protein: CASSFDRGVQTNEKLFF.

The chain combines TRBV7-6 with TRBJ2-3; 9 bases map to TRBD2. The CDR3 sequence is 16 residues long. Losses at the gene ends were 4 bases for V and 6 bases for J; bases not matched to a gene: 11. Germline V CDR1 and CDR2: SGHVS, FNYEAQ. CDR3 loop: CASSSQLAGPQDTQYF. DNA for the CDR3: TGTGCCAGCAGCTCCCAACTAGCGGGCCCACAGGATACGCAGTATTTT.

The chain links TRBV7-3 to TRBJ2-1; 10 bases are a match to TRBD2. Germline CDR1 SGHTA, CDR2 FQGTGA. V lost 5 bases and J lost 7; bases outside the gene matches: 8. This CDR3 spans 15 amino acids. Written as DNA, the CDR3 is TGTGCCAGCAGCCTAGGAGCTAGCGGGGGTAATGAGCAGTTCTTC. Protein: CASSLGASGGNEQFF.

The gene calls are TRBV27 and TRBJ2-5; D not resolved. CDR1 is MNHEY and CDR2 is SMNVEV in the germline V gene (reference sequence). The V and J ends lost 2 bases and 1 base respectively, with 8 bases between them. The CDR3 is 14 residues long. DNA for the CDR3: TGTGCCAGCAGTTTAATTGGCGGCCAAGAGACCCAGTACTTC. This encodes CASSLIGGQETQYF.

The chain uses TRBV6-5 and TRBJ2-5, with a tentative D call TRBD1 (6 bases). The V end was cut by 6 bases, the J end by 5 bases, with 13 bases between. This CDR3 spans 13 amino acids. Germline V gives CDR1 MNHEY, CDR2 SVGAGI. CDR3 nucleotide sequence: TGTGCCAGCAGAGGCACAGGGCGGGAGACCCAGTACTTC. Protein: CASRGTGRETQYF.

J is TRBJ2-3 and V is TRBV19; 13 bases fit TRBD2. The germline V gene has CDR1 LNHDA and CDR2 SQIVND (reference sequence). The CDR3 contains 17 residues. V shed 4 bases, J shed 8 bases, and the junction held 12 bases outside the gene matches. The CDR3 is CASSTELAGGSLGTQYF. The CDR3 nucleotides read TGTGCCAGTAGTACGGAACTAGCGGGGGGGTCCCTTGGTACGCAGTATTTT.

J is TRBJ2-2 and V is TRBV3-1 (or the pseudogene TRBV3-2); TRBD1 is a possible D gene (7 bases). The CDR3 consists of 15 residues. V was clipped by 4 bases and J by 4 bases, with 13 bases between them. Germline V gene data show CDR1 as LGHDT and CDR2 as YNNKEL (reference sequence). The CDR3 sequence: CASSLRRGATGELFF. The CDR3 DNA reads as TGTGCCAGCAGCCTCCGCAGGGGGGCCACCGGGGAGCTGTTTTTT.

This clone has only a few counts. The chain has TRBV5-8 and TRBJ1-2; possibly TRBD1 for D (6 bases). The V gene lost 5 bases and the J gene lost 7 bases, with 15 bases spanning the gap. There are 13 residues in the CDR3. Germline lookup yields CDR1 SGHTS and CDR2 YDEGEE. The CDR3 spells CASRYGGLSGYTF. For the CDR3, the DNA is TGTGCCAGCAGGTATGGGGGCCTCTCTGGCTACACCTTC.

This clone has just a few counts. The V and J genes are TRBV6-5 and TRBJ1-5, with D perhaps matching TRBD1 (6 bases). The CDR3 has 14 amino acids. Trimming stripped 8 bases from V and 0 bases from J, with 11 bases between. Germline CDR1 reads MNHEY; CDR2 reads SVGAGI. This CDR3 is CASATGISNQPQHF. The CDR3 bases are TGTGCCAGCGCGACAGGCATTAGCAATCAGCCCCAGCATTTT.

This chain connects TRBV5-5 to TRBJ2-1; 10 bases match TRBD1. The CDR3 is 15 amino acids. Germline CDR1 SGHKS, CDR2 YYEKEE (reference sequence). After removal of 7 bases from V and 0 bases from J, the junction contained 4 bases not matched to a gene. CDR3 amino acids: CASERTGGSYNEQFF. CDR3 DNA: TGTGCCAGCGAGCGGACAGGGGGCTCCTACAATGAGCAGTTCTTC.

V gene TRBV5-1 combines with J gene TRBJ1-3; perhaps TRBD1 as D (6 bases). The germline V gene has CDR1 SGHRS and CDR2 YFSETQ. CDR3 length equals 15 residues. Trimming took 2 bases from V and 0 from J, leaving 9 bases between them. CDR3 amino acids: CASSFGDISGNTIYF. Written as DNA, the CDR3 is TGCGCCAGCAGCTTTGGGGACATCTCTGGAAACACCATATATTTT.

This chain links TRBV24-1 with TRBJ2-3; 7 positions agree with TRBD2. The germline gives CDR1 KGHDR, CDR2 SFDVKD. V shed 9 bases, J shed 2 bases, and the junction held 13 bases outside the gene matches. The CDR3 covers 16 residues. CDR3 region: CATARWSSGNTDTQYF. In nucleotides, the CDR3 is TGTGCCACCGCCAGATGGTCTAGCGGCAACACAGATACGCAGTATTTT.

The gene calls are TRBV7-2 and TRBJ2-1; 7 bases agree with TRBD2. CDR1 and CDR2 (germline): SGHTA, FQGNSA. CDR3 length: 16 residues. Trimming at V came to 1 base and at J to 5 bases, leaving 8 bases not matched to a gene. The DNA of the CDR3 is TGTGCCAGCAGCTTAGACCTGCGGGGGTACAACAATGAGCAGTTCTTC. As protein: CASSLDLRGYNNEQFF.

This chain links TRBV9 with TRBJ2-1; weak D call: TRBD2 (5 bases). Trimming shortened V by 3 bases and J by 0 bases, and 25 bases separated the two germline ends. The CDR3 totals 20 residues. Looked up from germline, CDR1 is SGDLS and CDR2 is YYNGEE. The CDR3 sequence: CASSARGGVERRSSYNEQFF. CDR3 in DNA: TGTGCCAGCAGCGCGCGAGGAGGTGTGGAGAGGCGGAGCTCCTACAATGAGCAGTTCTTC.

The genes are TRBV4-2 and TRBJ2-2, with 7 bases aligning to TRBD2. The CDR3 runs to 16 residues. CDR1 is LGHNA, CDR2 YNFKEQ, per germline. Losses at the gene ends were 3 bases for V and 1 base for J; bases not matched to a gene: 5. The CDR3 sequence is CASSQSSGMNTGELFF. For the CDR3, the DNA is TGTGCCAGCAGCCAGTCCAGCGGGATGAACACCGGGGAGCTGTTTTTT.

This CDR3 reads CASSQIGLAGETQYF. The CDR3, as DNA: TGTGCCAGCAGCCAAATCGGACTAGCGGGAGAGACCCAGTACTTC. This chain joins TRBV14 and TRBJ2-5; 11 bases agree with TRBD2. V lost 2 bases, J lost 4 bases, and 3 bases stayed unmatched. CDR3 size: 15 residues. In germline, CDR1 is SGHDN, CDR2 FVKESK.

The chain employs TRBV4-2 and TRBJ2-7, with D perhaps TRBD2 (6 bases). Deletions cut 1 base from V and 3 bases from J, with 22 bases between. Per germline, CDR1 LGHNA and CDR2 YNFKEQ. This CDR3 is built from 18 residues. This CDR3 reads CASSQGSNTGRSRYEQYF. CDR3 nucleotide sequence: TGTGCCAGCAGCCAAGGAAGTAATACGGGGAGGTCCCGCTACGAGCAGTACTTC.

The rearrangement links TRBV27 to TRBJ2-7; 9 bases map to TRBD2. The V segment lost 6 bases and the J segment 2 bases; nucleotides outside the gene matches: 11. The CDR3 is 16 amino acids. In germline, CDR1 is MNHEY, CDR2 SMNVEV (reference sequence). Here the CDR3 DNA reads TGTGCCAGCAGACCGTGGGCTAGCGGGAACACCTACGAGCAGTACTTC. It codes for CASRPWASGNTYEQYF.

This sequence joins TRBV3-1 (or the pseudogene TRBV3-2) and TRBJ1-1, with D possibly TRBD1 on 5 matching bases. Germline CDR1 and CDR2: LGHDT and YNNKEL (reference sequence). The CDR3 covers 12 residues. The V gene lost 1 base and the J gene lost 11 bases, with 11 bases spanning the gap. The CDR3 coding sequence is TGTGCCAGCAGCCAAGGACCAGGGAAGGCTTTCTTT. Its protein product is CASSQGPGKAFF.

V is TRBV6-2 or TRBV6-3 and J is TRBJ1-1; 8 bases fit TRBD1. The germline CDR1 and CDR2 sequences are MNHEY and SVGEGT. This CDR3 spans 14 amino acids. Trimming removed 6 bases from V and 5 bases from J; junction bases left unmatched: 8. The CDR3 DNA sequence: TGTGCCAGCAGCGGTAGACAGGGGCGGACTGAAGCTTTCTTT. Its protein product is CASSGRQGRTEAFF.